A selection of T cell receptor beta chains follows, all from one sample in a study of immune evolution from preneoplasia to lung adenocarcinoma. Assay: immunoSEQ multiplex PCR; the TCRdb copy retains only in-frame clones and omits some. The sample has around 40,000 clones; more than 60% are singletons. The source material was FFPE invasive lung adenocarcinoma tissue. The receptors come from a person aged 55-75 years with lung adenocarcinoma. Each CDR3 is given with its conserved first and last residue. A D gene is named only where the DNA matches it firmly. A clone size is listed for some rows: how often the clone was seen (once, few, many), or a class if it is expanded.

>TRBV28|TRBJ1-2|.|.|13
CASSPGRRDGYTF
TGTGCCAGCAGTCCGGGACGCCGTGATGGCTACACCTTC
>TRBV6-4|TRBJ2-1|.|.|14
CASSEQSSYNEQFF
TGTGCCAGCAGTGAACAGAGCTCCTACAATGAGCAGTTCTTC
>TRBV6-5|TRBJ2-1|few|TRBD2|14
CASGSGSGRNEQFF
TGTGCCAGCGGGTCTGGTAGCGGGAGGAATGAGCAGTTCTTC
>TRBV2|TRBJ2-7|few|.|13
CASTKVEQGEQYF
TGTGCCAGCACCAAAGTAGAACAGGGCGAGCAGTACTTC
>TRBV11-2|TRBJ2-7|.|.|15
CASSLTDQSSYEQYF
TGTGCCAGCAGCTTAACAGACCAAAGCTCCTACGAGCAGTACTTC
>TRBV29-1|TRBJ1-1|.|TRBD1|13
CSVQRQGSTEAFF
TGCAGCGTTCAAAGACAGGGCTCCACTGAAGCTTTCTTT
>TRBV28|TRBJ2-1|.|TRBD2|17
CASSWVLAGYSYNEQFF
TGTGCCAGCAGTTGGGTTCTAGCGGGGTACTCCTACAATGAGCAGTTCTTC
>TRBV5-1|TRBJ1-1|.|.|14
CASSSGHLNTEAFF
TGCGCCAGCAGTTCTGGACACTTGAACACTGAAGCTTTCTTT
>TRBV7-9|TRBJ1-5|once|.|13
CASSSAPDQPQHF
TGTGCCAGCAGCTCAGCCCCAGATCAGCCCCAGCATTTT
>TRBV4-1|TRBJ1-2|once|.|13
CASSLDEWAGYTF
TGCGCCAGCAGCCTCGACGAGTGGGCCGGCTACACCTTC
>TRBV6-5|TRBJ1-6|once|.|13
CASSSEARSPLHF
TGTGCCAGCAGTTCGGAGGCTCGGTCACCCCTCCACTTT
>TRBV5-4|TRBJ2-1|.|.|14
CASTLVGGYNEQFF
TGTGCCAGCACCCTGGTGGGGGGCTACAATGAGCAGTTCTTC
>TRBV28|TRBJ2-5|.|TRBD1|16
CASSSPGQGDQETQYF
TGTGCCAGCAGTTCTCCGGGACAGGGGGACCAAGAGACCCAGTACTTC
>TRBV10-3|TRBJ2-7|.|TRBD2|13
CAIRTSGSHEQYF
TGTGCCATCAGGACTAGCGGGAGCCACGAGCAGTACTTC
>TRBV7-2|TRBJ2-4|.|.|16
CASSHLGTLAKNIQYF
TGTGCCAGCAGCCACCTCGGGACCCTGGCCAAAAACATTCAGTACTTC
>TRBV9|TRBJ2-1|.|TRBD1|17
CASSRIPSGTGVDEQFF
TGTGCCAGCAGTCGTATACCGTCCGGGACAGGGGTGGATGAGCAGTTCTTC
>TRBV12-5|TRBJ2-4|.|.|14
CASGLSASKNIQYF
TGTGCTAGTGGTTTGTCGGCTAGCAAAAACATTCAGTACTTC
>TRBV29-1|TRBJ1-2|.|.|14
CSAVLGGGRIGYTF
TGCAGCGCGGTCCTTGGCGGGGGGCGTATTGGCTACACCTTC
>TRBV30|TRBJ1-1|.|TRBD1|15
CAWSVGAGGWTEAFF
TGTGCCTGGAGTGTAGGGGCAGGGGGGTGGACTGAAGCTTTCTTT
>TRBV10-1|TRBJ2-5|once|TRBD1|14
CASSESTGQETQYF
TGCGCCAGCAGTGAGTCGACAGGGCAAGAGACCCAGTACTTC
>TRBV6-5|TRBJ2-2|few|.|14
CASRRTTNTGELFF
TGTGCCAGCAGGCGGACAACGAACACCGGGGAGCTGTTTTTT
>TRBV7-2|TRBJ2-1|.|.|13
CASSLTSYNEQFF
TGTGCCAGCAGCTTAACCTCCTACAATGAGCAGTTCTTC
>TRBV7-3|TRBJ2-3|.|.|16
CASSSLLAGRTDTQYF
TGTGCCAGCAGCTCCCTATTGGCGGGACGGACAGATACGCAGTATTTT
>TRBV10-3|TRBJ2-5|once|.|12
CATRTAEETQYF
TGTGCCACAAGGACAGCCGAAGAGACCCAGTACTTC
>TRBV28|TRBJ2-7|.|.|15
CASSDGQFVYYEQYF
TGTGCCAGCAGTGACGGACAGTTCGTATACTACGAGCAGTACTTC
>TRBV18|TRBJ1-1|once|TRBD1|14
CAIRTGTGNTEAFF
TGTGCCATTCGAACCGGGACAGGGAACACTGAAGCTTTCTTT
>TRBV28|TRBJ1-5|.|.|12
CASNGPEQPQHF
TGTGCCTCCAATGGACCGGAACAGCCCCAGCATTTT
>TRBV29-1|TRBJ1-1|.|.|13
CSVRPVMNTEAFF
TGCAGCGTGAGACCAGTTATGAACACTGAAGCTTTCTTT
>TRBV30|TRBJ1-5|.|.|13
CAWSVRSGQPQHF
TGTGCCTGGAGTGTCCGCAGCGGTCAGCCCCAGCATTTT
>TRBV5-1|TRBJ2-1|.|TRBD2|13
CASSPGLEQEQFF
TGCGCCAGCAGCCCTGGACTAGAACAAGAGCAGTTCTTC
>TRBV20-1|TRBJ2-5|.|.|11
CSARSQETQYF
TGCAGTGCTAGGAGCCAAGAGACCCAGTACTTC
>TRBV6-6|TRBJ2-2|.|.|14
CASSPGVNTGELFF
TGTGCCAGCAGCCCTGGGGTGAACACCGGGGAGCTGTTTTTT
>TRBV18|TRBJ2-5|.|.|15
CASSPRGASQETQYF
TGTGCCAGCTCACCACGGGGGGCAAGTCAAGAGACCCAGTACTTC
>TRBV6-1|TRBJ2-7|.|.|11
CASTYSYEQYF
TGTGCCAGCACCTACTCCTACGAGCAGTACTTC
>TRBV14|TRBJ2-7|.|.|15
CASSQGGAVPYEQYF
TGTGCCAGCAGCCAAGGGGGGGCAGTCCCGTACGAGCAGTACTTC
>TRBV6-5|TRBJ2-3|.|TRBD2|12
CASRQLAGTQYF
TGTGCCAGCAGACAACTAGCGGGTACGCAGTATTTT
>TRBV27|TRBJ1-1|.|.|13
CASSLAMNTEAFF
TGTGCCAGCAGTTTAGCGATGAACACTGAAGCTTTCTTT
>TRBV2|TRBJ2-7|.|TRBD2|14
CASSELAGDYEQYF
TGTGCCAGCAGTGAACTCGCGGGAGACTACGAGCAGTACTTC
>TRBV7-6|TRBJ1-1|.|.|15
CASSPSGRANTEAFF
TGTGCCAGCAGCCCCTCGGGCAGAGCGAACACTGAAGCTTTCTTT
>TRBV28|TRBJ2-2|.|.|15
CASSRGGGMAGELFF
TGTGCCAGCAGCCGAGGGGGGGGAATGGCCGGGGAGCTGTTTTTT
>TRBV4-1|TRBJ1-2|.|.|13
CASSQAGVNGYTF
TGCGCCAGCAGCCAAGCCGGAGTCAATGGCTACACCTTC
>TRBV7-8|TRBJ1-2|.|TRBD1|15
CASSPRTGVNYGYTF
TGTGCCAGCAGCCCTCGGACAGGGGTTAACTATGGCTACACCTTC
>TRBV19|TRBJ2-1|.|.|13
CASNGNTYNEQFF
TGTGCCAGTAATGGGAACACCTACAATGAGCAGTTCTTC
>TRBV6-4|TRBJ2-1|.|TRBD2|15
CASSEEGLAVNEQFF
TGTGCCAGCAGTGAAGAAGGACTAGCGGTAAATGAGCAGTTCTTC
>TRBV7-6|TRBJ2-1|.|TRBD2|15
CASSSVAGAGNEQFF
TGTGCCAGCAGCTCGGTAGCGGGAGCGGGCAATGAGCAGTTCTTC
>TRBV27|TRBJ2-7|few|TRBD2|15
CASSIKAGGPSEQYF
TGTGCCAGCAGTATAAAAGCGGGAGGGCCTTCCGAGCAGTACTTC
>TRBV10-3|TRBJ2-7|.|TRBD1|17
CAISESGLGTGSYEQYF
TGTGCCATCAGTGAGTCAGGTTTGGGGACAGGGTCCTACGAGCAGTACTTC
>TRBV6-4|TRBJ2-1|.|.|14
CASSVELSYNEQFF
TGTGCCAGCAGTGTAGAGCTGTCCTACAATGAGCAGTTCTTC
>TRBV6-1|TRBJ2-7|.|.|15
CASREEGGSSYEQYF
TGTGCCAGCAGGGAGGAGGGGGGCAGCTCCTACGAGCAGTACTTC
>TRBV28|TRBJ2-1|few|.|15
CASSSHGQHYNEQFF
TGTGCCAGCAGTTCTCATGGACAGCACTACAATGAGCAGTTCTTC
>TRBV27|TRBJ1-2|.|.|13
CASSLRGDYGYTF
TGTGCCAGCAGTTTAAGGGGAGACTATGGCTACACCTTC
>TRBV15|TRBJ2-3|.|.|15
CATSHAGLSTDTQYF
TGTGCCACCAGCCACGCAGGACTGAGCACAGATACGCAGTATTTT
>TRBV5-1|TRBJ2-1|.|TRBD2|14
CASSLEGGRDEQFF
TGCGCCAGCAGCTTGGAGGGCGGGAGAGATGAGCAGTTCTTC
>TRBV18|TRBJ2-5|once|.|16
CASSPRRDGSGETQYF
TGTGCCAGCTCACCCCGCCGGGACGGTTCGGGAGAGACCCAGTACTTC
>TRBV5-1|TRBJ1-2|.|TRBD1|15
CASSLKTGDQDGYTF
TGCGCCAGCAGCCTCAAGACAGGGGATCAGGATGGCTACACCTTC
>TRBV6-1|TRBJ2-7|.|.|12
CASSAQWSEQYF
TGTGCCAGCAGTGCCCAGTGGAGCGAGCAGTACTTC
>TRBV9|TRBJ1-2|.|TRBD1|16
CASSDRDSPSSGGYTF
TGTGCCAGCAGCGACCGGGACAGTCCTTCTAGTGGTGGCTACACCTTC
>TRBV30|TRBJ2-7|.|.|14
CAWSVGQGVYEQYF
TGTGCCTGGAGTGTAGGGCAGGGCGTTTACGAGCAGTACTTC